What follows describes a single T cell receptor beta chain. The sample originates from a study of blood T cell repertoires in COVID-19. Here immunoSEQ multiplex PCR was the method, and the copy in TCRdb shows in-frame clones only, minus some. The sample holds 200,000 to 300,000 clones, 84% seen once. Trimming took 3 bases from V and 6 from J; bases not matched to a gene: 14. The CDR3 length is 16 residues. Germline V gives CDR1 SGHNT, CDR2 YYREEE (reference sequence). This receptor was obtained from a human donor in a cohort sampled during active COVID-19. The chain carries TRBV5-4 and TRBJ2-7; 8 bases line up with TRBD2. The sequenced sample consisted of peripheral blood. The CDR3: CASSSPLGAGESEQYF. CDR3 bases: TGTGCCAGCAGCTCGCCCTTAGGAGCGGGGGAATCCGAGCAGTACTTC.